This T cell receptor beta chain was found in a study of shared clonotypes between healthy human individuals. Study-wide findings and caveats: Sampling was confined to blood; repertoires within tissues likely differ.

The study enrolled healthy HIV-negative adults without recent acute infections or vaccinations as donors. This clone was found a few times. What it binds is not known. Repertoires were generated with immunoSEQ multiplex PCR, while TCRdb's copy carries only in-frame clones and drops some. This sample yields 1 million to 1.3 million clones, of which approximately 78% are seen a single time; 0.55% to 0.7% belongs to the top ten. The source material was memory CD4+ T cells from PBMCs. Subset defined: CD45RA-negative fraction. This TCR was recovered from a man aged 18 to 35 in good health. Some clones in this sample may be carry-over from other donors' samples.

As DNA, the CDR3 is TGTGCCAGCAGTGGGGTTTTGGCAGATACGCAGTATTTT. As protein: CASSGVLADTQYF. The genes are TRBV6-6 and TRBJ2-3, with unresolved D. CDR1 and CDR2 from the germline V gene are MNHNY and SVGAGI (reference sequence). V lost 5 bases to trimming and J lost 4 bases, with 10 bases between them. The CDR3 extends over 13 amino acids.